A single sample is the source of the 30 T cell receptor beta chains below, sequenced in a study of OX40 agonist ivuxolimab in advanced cancers. Clones were read by immunoSEQ multiplex PCR, and TCRdb kept only the in-frame ones, dropping some. The data hold about 86,000 clones, with roughly nine tenths observed a single time. The sample here was CD4+ or CD8+ T cells sorted from blood, taken in a trial of the OX40 agonist ivuxolimab. The receptor set was obtained from an adult with an advanced solid tumor such as melanoma, head and neck, liver or kidney cancer.

The chain links TRBV5-4 to TRBJ2-1; D is undetermined. CDR1 and CDR2 (germline): SGHNT, YYREEE (reference sequence). The V end was cut by 1 base, the J end by 4 bases, with 9 bases between. The CDR3 has 14 amino acids. This chain's CDR3 is CASSLLRRYNEQFF. CDR3 bases: TGTGCCAGCAGCTTGCTCCGTAGGTACAATGAGCAGTTCTTC.

The chain is built from TRBV15 and TRBJ2-6; unclear D gene. The CDR3 covers 17 residues. CDR1 and CDR2 from the germline V gene are LNHNV and YYDKDF (reference sequence). The germline V and J ends were trimmed by 5 bases and 0 bases, with 14 bases remaining between them. DNA of the CDR3: TGTGCCACCAGCTCTGGACCTGCCCACTCTGGGGCCAACGTCCTGACTTTC. Encoded protein: CATSSGPAHSGANVLTF.

The chain is built from TRBV6-5 and TRBJ2-3; 8 bases agree with TRBD2. The CDR3 has 14 amino acids. V dropped 8 bases and J dropped 4; count of bases not matched to a gene: 8. Germline CDR1 reads MNHEY; CDR2 reads SVGAGI. The CDR3 DNA reads TGTGCCAGCCGCAGCGGGAGTTTCCCAGATACGCAGTATTTT. It specifies CASRSGSFPDTQYF.

CDR3 sequence (DNA): TGTGCCAGCAGTTTACGGGCAGTAGAAGCTTTCTTT. It is translated as CASSLRAVEAFF. The chain links TRBV28 to TRBJ1-1; D call uncertain. The V and J ends lost 2 bases and 8 bases respectively, with 9 bases between them. This CDR3 region has 12 residues. Germline V gene sequence: CDR1 MDHEN, CDR2 SYDVKM.

This rearrangement joins TRBV5-5 to TRBJ1-1; no clear D. Between the trimmed V and J ends, which lost 0 bases and 1 base, there was a span of 7 bases. CDR1 is SGHKS, CDR2 YYEKEE, per germline (reference sequence). The CDR3 length is 14 residues. CDR3 nucleotides: TGTGCCAGCAGCTTGGTATTATCGAACACTGAAGCTTTCTTT. It codes for CASSLVLSNTEAFF.

The CDR3: CAISLTDNNEKLFF. The DNA for the CDR3 is TGTGCCATCAGCTTGACAGACAACAATGAAAAACTGTTTTTT. The rearrangement uses TRBV10-3 and TRBJ1-4, with D possibly matching TRBD1 (5 bases). The CDR3 totals 14 residues. Germline CDR1 is ENHRY and CDR2 is SYGVKD. Trimming took off 6 bases at V and 5 bases at J, with 13 bases between the two ends.

This chain links TRBV27 with TRBJ1-3; D is ambiguous. There are 14 residues in the CDR3. V lost 8 bases and J 1 base, leaving 12 bases between the germline ends. Germline V gene lookup returns CDR1 MNHEY and CDR2 SMNVEV (reference sequence). The CDR3 DNA sequence: TGTGCCAGCCATGGGATCGGTTCTGGAAACACCATATATTTT. Translated, it gives CASHGIGSGNTIYF.

J is TRBJ2-4 and V is TRBV5-4, with D uncertain. This CDR3 has 15 residues. V was clipped by 4 bases and J by 4 bases, with 15 bases between them. From germline, CDR1 is SGHNT and CDR2 YYREEE (reference sequence). The CDR3 loop reads CASSLPLGEKNIQYF. The CDR3 bases are TGTGCCAGCAGCCTCCCACTTGGGGAAAAAAACATTCAGTACTTC.

This clone was counted only a few times. The chain has TRBV7-2 and TRBJ2-1; 9 nucleotides match TRBD1. Germline values: CDR1 SGHTA, CDR2 FQGNSA. V was pared by 2 bases and J by 8 bases, with 13 bases of the junction left unmatched. This CDR3 is 17 amino acids long. Written as DNA, the CDR3 is TGTGCCAGCAGCTTAAGTGGCCACAGGGGGCGTATAGATGAGCAGTTCTTC. It is translated as CASSLSGHRGRIDEQFF.

This clone came up a few times. The chain recombines TRBV7-2 with TRBJ2-6; 7 positions match TRBD2. The CDR3 covers 15 residues. J lost 0 bases, V lost 7 bases, and 3 bases had no gene match. Germline CDR1 reads SGHTA; CDR2 reads FQGNSA. CDR3 amino acids: CASKRDFSGANVLTF. CDR3 sequence (DNA): TGTGCCAGCAAGCGGGACTTCTCTGGGGCCAACGTCCTGACTTTC.

V and J are TRBV10-3 and TRBJ2-7, with 11 bases matching TRBD1. CDR3 length equals 15 residues. The germline V gene has CDR1 ENHRY and CDR2 SYGVKD. With V trimmed by 6 bases and J by 3 bases, 7 bases remained unmatched. CDR3 coding DNA: TGTGCCATCAGCGGGACAGGGGGTGGTATCTACGAGCAGTACTTC. This codes for CAISGTGGGIYEQYF.

V gene TRBV6-1 combines with J gene TRBJ1-3; 7 bases match TRBD1. J lost 3 bases, V lost 6 bases, and 2 bases had no gene match. In germline, CDR1 is MNHNS, CDR2 SASEGT. CDR3 length equals 13 residues. CDR3 sequence: CASRRQGGNTIYF. The DNA of the CDR3 is TGTGCCAGCAGGAGACAGGGTGGAAACACCATATATTTT.

The chain links TRBV2 to TRBJ2-3; a possible D gene is TRBD2 (6 bases). Germline assignment: CDR1 SNHLY and CDR2 FYNNEI. V dropped 7 bases and J dropped 5 bases, with 7 bases sitting between them. The CDR3 spans 11 residues. CDR3 sequence: CASKAGDTQYF. In nucleotides, the CDR3 is TGTGCCAGCAAAGCGGGAGATACGCAGTATTTT.

This clone appeared a single time. This rearrangement joins TRBV30 to TRBJ1-5; D is possibly TRBD1 (6 bases). Germline V gives CDR1 GTSNPN, CDR2 SVGIG (reference sequence). V lost 0 bases and J lost 11, with 11 bases in between. The CDR3 loop spans 12 amino acids. The CDR3: CAWSVQGGAQHF. CDR3 bases: TGTGCCTGGAGTGTACAGGGCGGAGCCCAGCATTTT.

V is TRBV28 and J is TRBJ2-3; D unclear. This CDR3 has 15 residues. V shed 5 bases and J shed 3 bases, with 15 bases lying between them. Germline assignment: CDR1 MDHEN and CDR2 SYDVKM. The CDR3 here is CASSPPERTTDTQYF. CDR3 sequence (DNA): TGTGCCAGCAGTCCACCTGAGAGGACGACAGATACGCAGTATTTT.

The V gene is TRBV5-1, the J gene TRBJ1-2; 7 bases agree with TRBD1. Per the germline V gene, CDR1 is SGHRS and CDR2 is YFSETQ. The CDR3 is made up of 14 amino acids. After removal of 4 bases from V and 4 bases from J, the junction contained 7 bases not matched to a gene. The CDR3 coding sequence is TGCGCCAGCAGCGTAGACAGGGAGATCTATGGCTACACCTTC. Residues: CASSVDREIYGYTF.

The chain combines TRBV19 with TRBJ2-1, with 11 bases that match TRBD2. J was trimmed by 15 bases and V by 2 bases; bases with no gene match: 6. The CDR3 consists of 13 residues. Germline CDR1 is LNHDA and CDR2 is SQIVND (reference sequence). CDR3 loop: CASSITGTSGAFF. In nucleotides, the CDR3 is TGTGCCAGTAGTATAACGGGGACTAGCGGAGCGTTCTTC.

The chain joins TRBV19 to TRBJ2-2; D is perhaps TRBD2 (7 bases). V lost 7 bases, J lost 7 bases, and 22 bases lay in between. Germline V gene lookup returns CDR1 LNHDA and CDR2 SQIVND (reference sequence). The CDR3 consists of 16 residues. The CDR3 DNA reads as TGTGCCAGTATGCAGGTTTCGGGGGGCCTTATCGGGGAGCTGTTTTTT. Its protein is CASMQVSGGLIGELFF. The full variable domain, with the rest looked up from reference TRBV19 and TRBJ2-2, is DGGITQSPKYLFRKEGQNVTLSCEQNLNHDAMYWYRQDPGQGLRLIYYSQIVNDFQKGDIAEGYSVSREKKESFPLTVTSAQKNPTAFYLCASMQVSGGLIGELFFGEGSRLTVL.

This clone has just one count. The gene calls are TRBV7-2 and TRBJ1-2; D is perhaps TRBD1 (5 bases). The CDR3 totals 14 residues. The V gene's germline CDR1 is SGHTA and CDR2 FQGNSA. V dropped 5 bases and J dropped 4 bases, with 14 bases sitting between them. Here the CDR3 reads CASSPEGDFYGYTF. DNA for the CDR3: TGTGCCAGCAGCCCCGAAGGGGATTTCTATGGCTACACCTTC.

The J gene is TRBJ1-3, the V gene TRBV5-1, with D maybe TRBD1 (5 bases). V dropped 4 bases and J dropped 3 bases, with 20 bases sitting between them. Germline lookup yields CDR1 SGHRS and CDR2 YFSETQ. The CDR3 covers 17 residues. As DNA, the CDR3 is TGCGCCAGCAGCCTTAGTCGCTTAGACAGCGTTGGAAACACCATATATTTT. It specifies CASSLSRLDSVGNTIYF.

This clone has a handful of counts. This rearrangement joins TRBV30 to TRBJ2-7; 12 positions agree with TRBD2. Trimming cost V 6 bases and J 2 bases; bases outside gene matches: 8. This CDR3 is 15 amino acids long. Germline assignment: CDR1 GTSNPN and CDR2 SVGIG (reference sequence). This CDR3 is CACRPSGRGTYEQYF. The CDR3 nucleotides are TGTGCCTGTCGCCCTAGCGGGAGGGGAACCTACGAGCAGTACTTC.

The chain has TRBV5-5 and TRBJ2-1; D remains ambiguous. There are 16 residues in the CDR3. CDR1 and CDR2 (germline): SGHKS, YYEKEE (reference sequence). The ends were cut back, 0 bases at V and 5 bases at J, with 15 bases in the middle. The CDR3 loop reads CASSLGSPRSHNEQFF. The CDR3 bases are TGTGCCAGCAGCTTGGGCTCCCCAAGGTCCCACAATGAGCAGTTCTTC.

The chain links TRBV28 to TRBJ2-7; maybe TRBD2 (5 bases). CDR1 and CDR2 from the germline V gene are MDHEN and SYDVKM. The CDR3 sequence is 13 residues long. Trimming removed 6 bases from V and 2 bases from J, with 11 bases in between. The CDR3 bases are TGTGCCAGCAGGAATAGCGCTACCTACGAGCAGTACTTC. Protein product: CASRNSATYEQYF.

This chain joins TRBV10-3 and TRBJ2-3; D is possibly TRBD1 (6 bases). The CDR3 extends over 14 amino acids. V was shortened by 5 bases and J by 2 bases, with 11 bases between the two germline ends. In germline, CDR1 is ENHRY, CDR2 SYGVKD. The CDR3, as DNA: TGTGCCATCAGTTGGGGGCAGTCCACAGATACGCAGTATTTT. Residues: CAISWGQSTDTQYF.

V and J are TRBV6-5 and TRBJ2-3; weak D call: TRBD1 (5 bases). Germline assignment: CDR1 MNHEY and CDR2 SVGAGI. Trimming pared 6 bases from V and 1 base from J, leaving 8 bases between. This CDR3 spans 13 amino acids. CDR3 region: CASRQEGTDTQYF. The CDR3 coding sequence is TGTGCCAGCAGACAGGAAGGCACAGATACGCAGTATTTT.

Sample share makes this clone medium-sized. V and J are TRBV18 and TRBJ1-5; no clear D gene. Germline V gene lookup returns CDR1 KGHSH and CDR2 LQKENI. CDR3 length: 15 residues. V was trimmed by 5 bases and J by 3 bases, leaving 14 bases between them. CDR3 DNA sequence: TGTGCCAGCTCATTATCCGCCCTGACCAATCAGCCCCAGCATTTT. Its translation is CASSLSALTNQPQHF.

This clone was counted only a few times. CDR3 nucleotides: TGTGCCAGCAGTGAAGACGGGCGGTTGCATGAGCAGTTCTTC. This encodes CASSEDGRLHEQFF. The V and J genes are TRBV6-1 and TRBJ2-1; D gene unclear. This CDR3 region has 14 residues. Germline values: CDR1 MNHNS, CDR2 SASEGT. Trimming left V 1 base short and J 8 bases short, with 12 bases between.

This sequence joins TRBV9 and TRBJ2-2, with D perhaps assigned TRBD1 or TRBD2 (5 bases each). The CDR3 consists of 15 residues. Deletions cut 0 bases from V and 6 bases from J, with 12 bases between. Germline V gives CDR1 SGDLS, CDR2 YYNGEE. DNA of the CDR3: TGTGCCAGCAGCGTAGTTGAGGGGTATGCCGGGGAGCTGTTTTTT. This codes for CASSVVEGYAGELFF.

The sample holds one count of this clone. The chain's CDR3 is CASGPGGSGSAGNEQFF. CDR3 DNA sequence: TGTGCTAGTGGTCCCGGGGGTAGCGGGAGTGCGGGCAATGAGCAGTTCTTC. V gene TRBV12-5 combines with J gene TRBJ2-1, with TRBD2 matching 9 bases. This CDR3 region has 17 residues. Per germline, CDR1 LGHNT and CDR2 FRNRAP. The junction had 14 bases not matched to a gene; V was cut back by 5 bases and J by 6 bases. The whole variable domain, remainder taken from reference TRBV12-5 and TRBJ2-1, is DARVTQTPRHKVTEMGQEVTMRCQPILGHNTVFWYRQTMMQGLELLAYFRNRAPLDDSGMPKDRFSAEMPDATLATLKIQPSEPRDSAVYFCASGPGGSGSAGNEQFFGPGTRLTVL.

This clone appeared a single time. The chain uses TRBV7-8 and TRBJ2-4; no reliable D call. In germline, CDR1 is SGHVS, CDR2 FQNEAQ. The V and J ends lost 5 bases and 1 base respectively, with 15 bases between them. The CDR3 extends over 16 amino acids. CDR3 residues: CASSPSTMGAKNIQYF. CDR3 in DNA: TGTGCCAGCAGCCCAAGTACAATGGGGGCCAAAAACATTCAGTACTTC.